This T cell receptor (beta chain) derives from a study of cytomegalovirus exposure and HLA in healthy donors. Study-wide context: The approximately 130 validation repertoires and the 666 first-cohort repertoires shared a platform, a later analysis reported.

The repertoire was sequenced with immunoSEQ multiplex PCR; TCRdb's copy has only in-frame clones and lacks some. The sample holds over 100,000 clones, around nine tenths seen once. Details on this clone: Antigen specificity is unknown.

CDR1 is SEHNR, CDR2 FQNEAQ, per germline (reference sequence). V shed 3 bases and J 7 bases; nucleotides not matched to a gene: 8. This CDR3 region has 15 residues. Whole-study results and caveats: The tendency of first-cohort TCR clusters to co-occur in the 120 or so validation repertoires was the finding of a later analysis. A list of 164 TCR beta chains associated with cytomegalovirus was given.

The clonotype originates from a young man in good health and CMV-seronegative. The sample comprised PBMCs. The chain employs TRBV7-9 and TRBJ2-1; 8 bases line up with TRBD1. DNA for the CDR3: TGTGCCAGCAGCTTGGCCAGGGGGCCTCTAAATGAGCAGTTCTTC. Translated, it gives CASSLARGPLNEQFF.